Below, 27 T cell receptor beta chains from the same sample are listed, as sequenced in a study of regulatory T cells in long-lasting Graves disease. The time point is: newly diagnosed GD, antithyroid drugs for less than 3 months. The TCR library used RNA extracted from PBMCs. Through Arm-PCR of CDR3 regions and iRepertoire HTBI primers, TCR beta libraries were built. MiXCR, applied by TCRdb to the multiplex PCR reads, yields one record per CDR3 protein. The table has fewer than 400,000 distinct CDR3 sequences, 15% to 20% seen once; the top ten hold approximately 35%. Specimen: peripheral blood mononuclear cells (PBMCs), collected at new diagnosis, from a patient treated with antithyroid drugs. These receptors all stem from a female donor with Graves disease.

This clonotype was found many times. The V call is TRBV5-1, the J call TRBJ1-5; D might be TRBD1 (5 bases). Germline V gene data show CDR1 as SGHRS and CDR2 as YFSETQ. This CDR3 has 15 amino acids. The germline V and J ends were trimmed by 1 base and 3 bases, with 11 bases remaining between them. The CDR3 sequence is CASSLSGGDNQPQHF. The CDR3 DNA reads as TGCGCCAGCAGCTTGAGTGGGGGAGACAATCAGCCCCAGCATTTT.

Ten or more counts support this clonotype. The chain uses TRBV9 and TRBJ2-7; the D gene is possibly TRBD2 (7 bases). Trimming shortened V by 0 bases and J by 0 bases, and 10 bases separated the two germline ends. Germline CDR1 and CDR2: SGDLS and YYNGEE. This CDR3 has 15 amino acids. This CDR3 is CASSVEGGLSYEQYF. For the CDR3, the DNA is TGTGCCAGCAGCGTAGAGGGGGGGCTCTCCTACGAGCAGTACTTC.

The chain uses TRBV4-1 and TRBJ2-1, with TRBD1 identical over 8 bases. The CDR3 runs to 13 residues. V lost 1 base, J lost 8 bases, and 1 base stayed unmatched. From germline, CDR1 is MGHRA and CDR2 YSYEKL. The CDR3 sequence is CASSQAGGDEQFF. The CDR3 DNA sequence: TGCGCCAGCAGCCAAGCAGGGGGCGATGAGCAGTTCTTC.

This clonotype appeared many times. The chain is built from TRBV30 and TRBJ1-1; weak D call: TRBD1 (5 bases). V lost 4 bases and J 6 bases, leaving 12 bases between the germline ends. The germline gives CDR1 GTSNPN, CDR2 SVGIG (reference sequence). The CDR3 consists of 12 residues. CDR3 in amino acids: CAWIQGVAEAFF. The CDR3, as DNA: TGTGCCTGGATTCAAGGGGTCGCTGAAGCTTTCTTT.

This clonotype appeared many times. This sequence joins TRBV20-1 and TRBJ1-1; D not certain. Trimming cost V 4 bases and J 0 bases, with 3 bases left between them. From germline, CDR1 is DFQATT and CDR2 SNEGSKA (reference sequence). The CDR3 is 11 amino acids. The CDR3 is CSAKLNTEAFF. CDR3 DNA: TGCAGTGCTAAGTTGAACACTGAAGCTTTCTTT.

This clonotype was seen a handful of times. The chain carries TRBV6-1 and TRBJ2-2; D gene uncertain. CDR1 is MNHNS, CDR2 SASEGT, per germline. Trimming stripped 5 bases from V and 6 bases from J, with 19 bases between. CDR3 size: 16 residues. CDR3 amino acids: CASSSSVGLKAGELFF. The CDR3 DNA follows: TGTGCCAGCAGTAGTTCGGTGGGCCTAAAGGCCGGGGAGCTGTTTTTT.

This clonotype occurred a few times. A read error is possible here, since a much larger clone lies one base away. This chain uses TRBV28 with TRBJ1-1, with D possibly matching TRBD1 (6 bases). Germline lookup yields CDR1 MDHEN and CDR2 SYDVKM. This CDR3 has 20 residues. The CDR3 coding sequence is TGTGCCAACAGTCCACTCACAGGGAAAGTTGGGAGGGCCATGAACACTGAAGCTTTCTTT. Its protein is CANSPLTGKVGRAMNTEAFF.

This clonotype showed up many times. This sequence joins TRBV6-5 and TRBJ2-1; D unclear. Trimming left V 0 bases short and J 6 bases short, with 12 bases between. Germline V gene sequence: CDR1 MNHEY, CDR2 SVGAGI. The length of the CDR3 is 15 residues. CDR3 bases: TGTGCCAGCAGTTACTCGGCTAGTAGCTTCAATGAGCAGTTCTTC. Its protein product is CASSYSASSFNEQFF.

This clonotype was seen ten or more times. The chain is built from TRBV11-2 and TRBJ1-1, with D uncertain. The CDR3 extends over 14 amino acids. Germline CDR1 and CDR2: SGHAT and FQNNGV. The V and J ends lost 4 bases and 1 base respectively, with 10 bases between them. CDR3 amino acids: CASSSLHSNTEAFF. CDR3 nucleotides: TGTGCCAGCAGCTCCCTCCACTCGAACACTGAAGCTTTCTTT. Using reference TRBV11-2 and TRBJ1-1 for the parts outside the CDR3, the full variable domain is EAGVAQSPRYKIIEKRQSVAFWCNPISGHATLYWYQQILGQGPKLLIQFQNNGVVDDSQLPKDRFSAERLKGVDSTLKIQPAKLEDSAVYLCASSSLHSNTEAFFGQGTRLTVV.

This clonotype was observed a handful of times. V is TRBV5-1 and J is TRBJ2-7; D gene uncertain. Germline loops: CDR1 SGHRS, CDR2 YFSETQ. The CDR3 sequence is 15 residues long. Trimming took 3 bases from V and 0 from J, leaving 13 bases between them. The CDR3 sequence: CASSWRSTYSYEQYF. The CDR3 DNA reads TGCGCCAGCAGCTGGCGATCTACCTACTCCTACGAGCAGTACTTC.

This clonotype occurred many times. The chain combines TRBV28 with TRBJ2-3, with 15 positions matching TRBD2. Germline trimming cut 4 bases from V and 4 bases from J; bases unmatched to any gene: 6. This CDR3 region has 17 residues. CDR1 and CDR2 from the germline V gene are MDHEN and SYDVKM. The CDR3 coding sequence is TGTGCCAGCAGTTGGACTAGCGGGAGGGCTAGGCCAGATACGCAGTATTTT. Residues: CASSWTSGRARPDTQYF.

In nucleotides, the CDR3 is TGTGCCAGCAGCTGGTTGGCGGGGCCGAACACTGAAGCTTTCTTT. As protein: CASSWLAGPNTEAFF. The chain has TRBV12-3 or TRBV12-4 and TRBJ1-1; TRBD1 is a possible D gene (5 bases). The CDR3 loop spans 15 amino acids. Trimming cost V 6 bases and J 1 base, with 15 bases left between them.

In this sample, this clonotype turned up many times. V usage is TRBV6-1 and J usage is TRBJ2-7; the match to TRBD2 covers 14 bases. CDR1 and CDR2 (germline): MNHNS, SASEGT. J gave up 1 base and V 10 bases, and 6 bases lay outside the gene matches. The CDR3 runs 15 residues. CDR3 sequence: CATSRLAGGSYEQYF. CDR3 in DNA: TGTGCCACGTCCAGACTAGCGGGAGGGTCCTACGAGCAGTACTTC.

In its sample, this clonotype was seen many times. The chain is built from TRBV15 and TRBJ2-5; D gene ambiguous. With 1 base removed from V and 7 bases from J, the gap between germline ends came to 16 bases. Germline lookup yields CDR1 LNHNV and CDR2 YYDKDF (reference sequence). The CDR3 is 15 residues long. The CDR3 reads CATSRVNGELGTQYF. CDR3 DNA sequence: TGTGCCACCAGCAGAGTAAATGGGGAACTGGGGACCCAGTACTTC.

This clonotype was observed at least ten times. This rearrangement joins TRBV9 to TRBJ2-1; D might be TRBD1 or TRBD2, each matching 6 bases. The CDR3 spans 15 residues. V dropped 0 bases and J dropped 10 bases, with 17 bases sitting between them. Germline V gene lookup returns CDR1 SGDLS and CDR2 YYNGEE. CDR3 sequence: CASSVATGATIEQFF. DNA of the CDR3: TGTGCCAGCAGCGTAGCTACGGGGGCCACAATCGAGCAGTTCTTC.

This rearrangement joins TRBV9 to TRBJ1-4; D not resolved. V gave up 1 base and J gave up 3 bases, with 4 bases separating them. The CDR3 is 13 amino acids. Germline CDR1 SGDLS, CDR2 YYNGEE. The CDR3 spells CASSVNPNEKLFF. As DNA, the CDR3 is TGTGCCAGCAGCGTAAACCCTAATGAAAAACTGTTTTTT.

The table lists this clonotype with a few counts. A clone one base away is much larger, so this may be a read error. The chain carries TRBV24-1 and TRBJ1-5; 9 positions agree with TRBD1. Per germline, CDR1 KGHDR and CDR2 SFDVKD. The CDR3 is 16 amino acids. CDR3: CATSDSGQGNNRPQHF. The CDR3 coding sequence is TGTGCCACCAGTGACTCGGGACAGGGCAACAATCGGCCCCAGCATTTT.

This clonotype was counted at least ten times. This sequence joins TRBV29-1 and TRBJ2-3, with a possible D match to TRBD2 (6 bases). The length of the CDR3 is 15 residues. Germline V CDR1 and CDR2: SQVTM, ANQGSEA. The V end lost 2 bases, the J end lost 2 bases, and 14 bases lay between the germline ends. The CDR3 reads CSVERRDSPTDTQYF. For the CDR3, the DNA is TGCAGCGTTGAAAGGCGGGACTCACCCACAGATACGCAGTATTTT.

The table lists this clonotype with many counts. This rearrangement joins TRBV20-1 to TRBJ2-3; 8 nucleotides agree with TRBD2. Germline CDR1 DFQATT, CDR2 SNEGSKA (reference sequence). Trimming at V came to 2 bases and at J to 3 bases, leaving 4 bases not matched to a gene. The CDR3 consists of 14 residues. CDR3 amino acids: CSARSAGGTDTQYF. In nucleotides, the CDR3 is TGCAGTGCTAGATCTGCGGGAGGTACAGATACGCAGTATTTT.

This clonotype occurred many times. The chain couples TRBV7-2 to TRBJ2-7, with D perhaps matching TRBD2 (6 bases). The length of the CDR3 is 15 residues. Germline V gene sequence: CDR1 SGHTA, CDR2 FQGNSA. The V and J ends lost 4 bases and 1 base respectively, with 14 bases between them. The CDR3 protein is CASSYPAGRSYEQYF. The CDR3 bases are TGTGCCAGCAGCTACCCAGCGGGCCGTTCCTACGAGCAGTACTTC.

On this clonotype: This may be a read error, as it is one base from a much larger clone. The genes are TRBV11-1 and TRBJ2-7, with D hard to call. Looked up from germline, CDR1 is SGHAT and CDR2 is FQDESV (reference sequence). The CDR3 length is 13 residues. The CDR3 sequence is CASSPLAVYEQCF. Here the CDR3 DNA reads TGTGCCAGCAGCCCGCTCGCAGTCTACGAGCAGTGCTTC.

V usage is TRBV18 and J usage is TRBJ2-7, with D perhaps given as TRBD1 or TRBD2 (5 bases each). V lost 3 bases and J 2 bases, leaving 11 bases between the germline ends. This CDR3 is 14 amino acids long. The germline V gene has CDR1 KGHSH and CDR2 LQKENI. CDR3 region: CASSPGRSTYEQYF. DNA of the CDR3: TGTGCCAGCTCACCGGGACGTAGCACCTACGAGCAGTACTTC.

This clonotype was detected many times. The chain employs TRBV7-8 and TRBJ2-2; 8 nucleotides agree with TRBD1. Germline V CDR1 and CDR2: SGHVS, FQNEAQ. The J segment lost 6 bases and the V segment lost 5 bases, leaving 5 bases of the junction unmatched. The CDR3 spans 14 residues. CDR3 amino acids: CASSLIQGAGELFF. For the CDR3, the DNA is TGTGCCAGCAGCCTGATACAGGGGGCCGGGGAGCTGTTTTTT.

This clonotype was detected many times. V gene TRBV7-9 combines with J gene TRBJ2-5, with 13 bases fitting TRBD2. The CDR3 sequence is 16 residues long. Per germline, CDR1 SEHNR and CDR2 FQNEAQ (reference sequence). V lost 5 bases and J lost 3; bases outside the gene matches: 6. DNA of the CDR3: TGTGCCAGCAGCAAGGGGACTAGCGGGACGGAAGAGACCCAGTACTTC. Its translation: CASSKGTSGTEETQYF.

This clonotype was picked up many times. The chain links TRBV30 to TRBJ1-6; D not resolved. V lost 1 base, J lost 9 bases, and 7 bases lay in between. The CDR3 is made up of 12 amino acids. Germline CDR1 reads GTSNPN; CDR2 reads SVGIG (reference sequence). The CDR3 protein is CAWSALGSPLHF. CDR3 DNA: TGTGCCTGGAGTGCGCTGGGTTCACCCCTCCACTTT. Looking up the rest from reference TRBV30 and TRBJ1-6 gives the full variable domain: SQTIHQWPATLVQPVGSPLSLECTVEGTSNPNLYWYRQAAGRGLQLLFYSVGIGQISSEVPQNLSASRPQDRQFILSSKKLLLSDSGFYLCAWSALGSPLHFGNGTRLTVT.

The CDR3 reads CASSFSGTGEEQYF. CDR3 nucleotide sequence: TGTGCCAGCAGTTTTTCAGGGACAGGGGAAGAGCAGTACTTC. This chain connects TRBV27 to TRBJ2-7; 10 positions agree with TRBD1. Germline lookup yields CDR1 MNHEY and CDR2 SMNVEV (reference sequence). CDR3 length equals 14 residues. The V segment lost 3 bases and the J segment 7 bases; nucleotides outside the gene matches: 6.

This clonotype was detected a few times. This sequence joins TRBV19 and TRBJ2-7, with 8 bases aligning to TRBD1. Germline loops: CDR1 LNHDA, CDR2 SQIVND (reference sequence). The J segment lost 3 bases and the V segment lost 3 bases, leaving 7 bases of the junction unmatched. This CDR3 contains 15 residues. The chain's CDR3 is CASSIGQGKGYEQYF. CDR3 in DNA: TGTGCCAGTAGTATTGGACAGGGAAAAGGCTACGAGCAGTACTTC.